This paragraph covers one T cell receptor (beta chain) sequence. What it binds is unknown. A junction boundary mismatches the germline segment, possibly from a read error. The length of the CDR3 is 17 residues. Germline values: CDR1 SEHNR, CDR2 FQNEAQ (reference sequence). As for the donors, each was a healthy bone marrow donor. Each donor was nominally healthy when sampled (though unrecorded immune exposures were likely). This PCR relied on a set of 60 Vbeta primers and 13 Jbeta primers. Some clones are missing from TCRdb's copy, which holds only in-frame ones; the method was immunoSEQ multiplex PCR. This table holds 150,000 to 200,000 clones, 84% found once. This sample was included in a study of cytomegalovirus exposure and HLA in healthy donors. Study observations and caveats: Associated with HLA alleles at 0.05 false discovery rate in a later analysis were some 16,000 TCR beta sequences. It was reported that TCR beta sequences correctly inferred the HLA-A and HLA-B alleles for most subjects.

This receptor was identified in a man aged 45-65 years in good health and CMV-seropositive. The specimen sequenced was PBMCs. The rearrangement joins TRBV7-9 to TRBJ2-7; a weak D match, TRBD2 (5 bases). The CDR3 loop is CSSSLVPAAAGTYEQYF. CDR3 bases: TGTTCCAGCAGCTTAGTCCCCGCGGCGGCCGGGACCTACGAGCAGTACTTC.